This passage covers 30 T cell receptor beta chains from one sample sequenced in a study of cytomegalovirus exposure and HLA in healthy donors. Repertoires were generated with immunoSEQ multiplex PCR, while TCRdb's copy carries only in-frame clones and drops some. The repertoire holds 100,000 to 150,000 clones, roughly 93% seen once, with roughly 1.2% in the top ten. The sequencing input was PBMCs. These TCRs come from a woman between 18 and 29 years old in good health and CMV-seronegative.

The chain carries TRBV19 and TRBJ2-7; 8 nucleotides line up with TRBD1. This CDR3 has 13 residues. J lost 9 bases, V lost 2 bases, and 6 bases had no gene match. Germline CDR1 LNHDA, CDR2 SQIVND (reference sequence). The CDR3 sequence is CASSISGTGLQYF. CDR3 sequence (DNA): TGTGCCAGTAGTATATCCGGGACAGGACTGCAGTACTTC.

The chain couples TRBV5-1 to TRBJ2-7, with 8 bases identical to TRBD1. V was pared by 5 bases and J by 2 bases, with 9 bases of the junction left unmatched. Germline V gene lookup returns CDR1 SGHRS and CDR2 YFSETQ. The CDR3 has 15 residues. CDR3 sequence: CASRLWEDRAYEQYF. CDR3 coding DNA: TGCGCCAGCAGGTTGTGGGAGGACAGGGCCTACGAGCAGTACTTC.

Of note for this clone: Because it lacks the conserved phenylalanine or tryptophan at the end, this CDR3 is likely a read error. The limits of the CDR3 on the DNA are not certain, so only TCRdb's listed CDR3 is given. The chain couples TRBV5-4 to TRBJ2-7; the table's D call, TRBD1, has no DNA check behind it. Counting both end residues, the CDR3 totals 13 amino acids. The germline CDR1 and CDR2 sequences are SGHNT and YYREEE (reference sequence). The CDR3 sequence: CASSLDPQGNCLI.

J is TRBJ2-2 and V is TRBV7-9; 12 bases match TRBD2. The V gene end was trimmed by 4 bases and the J gene end by 4 bases; junction bases not matched to a gene: 4. CDR3 length equals 16 residues. Germline loops: CDR1 SEHNR, CDR2 FQNEAQ (reference sequence). This CDR3 reads CASSSRLAGVTGELFF. The DNA for the CDR3 is TGTGCCAGCAGCTCCCGACTAGCGGGAGTCACCGGGGAGCTGTTTTTT.

The V call is TRBV11-2, the J call TRBJ2-1, with 7 bases matching TRBD2. This CDR3 is 12 amino acids long. Per germline, CDR1 SGHAT and CDR2 FQNNGV. After removal of 8 bases from V and 10 bases from J, the junction contained 8 bases not matched to a gene. CDR3 nucleotides: TGTGCCAGCCGGGACTATCTCGGGGAGCAGTTCTTC. Its translation: CASRDYLGEQFF.

V gene TRBV4-2 combines with J gene TRBJ2-7, with TRBD2 as a possible D gene (6 bases). Trimming removed 4 bases at V and 4 bases at J, with 14 bases between. The germline CDR1 and CDR2 sequences are LGHNA and YNFKEQ. This CDR3 has 14 residues. The CDR3 region is CASSRDLGFYEQYF. The CDR3 nucleotides are TGTGCCAGCAGCCGGGACTTGGGGTTTTACGAGCAGTACTTC.

The chain is built from TRBV7-3 and TRBJ2-1; 7 bases agree with TRBD1. The CDR3 runs to 12 residues. Germline CDR1 reads SGHTA; CDR2 reads FQGTGA. V was clipped by 3 bases and J by 9 bases; unmatched bases: 2. The CDR3: CASSFGQAEQFF. The CDR3 DNA reads as TGTGCCAGCAGCTTCGGACAGGCTGAGCAGTTCTTC. The full variable domain, with the rest looked up from reference TRBV7-3 and TRBJ2-1, is GAGVSQTPSNKVTEKGKYVELRCDPISGHTALYWYRQSLGQGPEFLIYFQGTGAADDSGLPNDRFFAVRPEGSVSTLKIQRTERGDSAVYLCASSFGQAEQFFGPGTRLTVL.

V and J are TRBV6-6 and TRBJ2-7; weak D call: TRBD1 (5 bases). The CDR3 has 15 amino acids. Germline V gene data show CDR1 as MNHNY and CDR2 as SVGAGI (reference sequence). The ends were cut back, 2 bases at V and 5 bases at J, with 16 bases in the middle. CDR3 protein: CASSYLAGRSHEQYF. CDR3 bases: TGTGCCAGCAGTTACCTCGCAGGGCGCTCACACGAGCAGTACTTC.

The CDR3 DNA is TGTGCCGGAAGGACTAGCGGCGTCGATGAGCAGTTCTTC. It encodes CAGRTSGVDEQFF. The chain uses TRBV7-9 and TRBJ2-1; TRBD2 aligns across 10 bases. V gave up 11 bases and J gave up 8 bases; unmatched junction bases: 9. The CDR3 sequence is 13 residues long. Germline V lookup: CDR1 SEHNR, CDR2 FQNEAQ (reference sequence).

V usage is TRBV5-6 and J usage is TRBJ2-1, with TRBD2 matching over 10 bases. Germline CDR1 SGHDT, CDR2 YYEEEE. V lost 2 bases, J lost 6 bases, and 8 bases stayed unmatched. The CDR3 has 16 residues. CDR3 sequence: CASSFSGGLSFNEQFF. CDR3 DNA sequence: TGTGCCAGCAGCTTTAGCGGGGGGCTATCGTTCAATGAGCAGTTCTTC.

This chain connects TRBV10-1 to TRBJ2-3; weak D call: TRBD2 (5 bases). Per the germline V gene, CDR1 is WNHNN and CDR2 is SYGVQD (reference sequence). This CDR3 is 15 amino acids long. Trimming cost V 5 bases and J 0 bases, with 12 bases left between them. This CDR3 is CASSPTGSSTDTQYF. CDR3 nucleotides: TGCGCCAGCAGTCCTACGGGGTCTAGCACAGATACGCAGTATTTT.

The rearrangement links TRBV4-1 to TRBJ2-1; 12 nucleotides agree with TRBD1. The CDR3 has 19 residues. Germline CDR1 and CDR2: MGHRA and YSYEKL. Losses at the gene ends were 4 bases for V and 2 bases for J; bases not matched to a gene: 12. CDR3 in DNA: TGCGCCAGCAGCCGAGGCGGGACAGGGGGCCCTCTTACCTACAATGAGCAGTTCTTC. Its protein product is CASSRGGTGGPLTYNEQFF.

The V gene is TRBV5-6, the J gene TRBJ1-1; unclear D gene. This CDR3 contains 13 residues. V was trimmed by 2 bases and J by 4 bases, leaving 9 bases between them. CDR1 and CDR2 from the germline V gene are SGHDT and YYEEEE. In DNA, the CDR3 is TGTGCCAGCAGCTTCGGTCCGGGCACTGAAGCTTTCTTT. Amino acid sequence: CASSFGPGTEAFF.

The chain recombines TRBV5-5 with TRBJ1-1; a weak D match, TRBD1 (6 bases). CDR3 length: 12 residues. Trimming removed 10 bases at V and 4 bases at J, with 14 bases between. CDR1 and CDR2 (germline): SGHKS, YYEKEE (reference sequence). The DNA of the CDR3 is TGTGCCTGCGCGCGACAGGCCACTGAAGCTTTCTTT. The encoded protein is CACARQATEAFF.

This sequence joins TRBV5-1 and TRBJ2-3; perhaps TRBD2 as D (6 bases). CDR1 SGHRS and CDR2 YFSETQ come from the germline V gene. V was shortened by 6 bases and J by 4 bases, with 18 bases between the two germline ends. The CDR3 has 15 residues. The CDR3 nucleotides are TGCGCCAGCACTGGAGGGCGGTTGGGTGCAGATACGCAGTATTTT. Translating gives CASTGGRLGADTQYF.

The gene calls are TRBV11-2 and TRBJ2-1; 7 positions match TRBD1. Germline CDR1 and CDR2: SGHAT and FQNNGV. CDR3 size: 15 residues. The junction had 5 bases not matched to a gene; V was cut back by 2 bases and J by 4 bases. DNA for the CDR3: TGTGCCAGCAGCTTAACAGGGGCTTATTACAATGAGCAGTTCTTC. Amino acids: CASSLTGAYYNEQFF.

The V call is TRBV19, the J call TRBJ1-5; 12 bases are a match to TRBD1. V shed 7 bases, J shed 7 bases, and the junction held 14 bases outside the gene matches. Per germline, CDR1 LNHDA and CDR2 SQIVND (reference sequence). CDR3 length: 17 amino acids. The CDR3 here is CASNGSGTGGFRQPQHF. CDR3 DNA sequence: TGTGCCAGTAACGGTTCCGGGACAGGGGGCTTTCGGCAGCCCCAGCATTTT. The whole variable domain, remainder taken from reference TRBV19 and TRBJ1-5, is DGGITQSPKYLFRKEGQNVTLSCEQNLNHDAMYWYRQDPGQGLRLIYYSQIVNDFQKGDIAEGYSVSREKKESFPLTVTSAQKNPTAFYLCASNGSGTGGFRQPQHFGDGTRLSIL.

CDR3 coding DNA: TGTGCCAGCAGCTTAGGTCGGTCGGGTGGTGAGCAGTTCTTC. It translates to CASSLGRSGGEQFF. The genes are TRBV7-6 and TRBJ2-1; D is unresolved. Per the germline V gene, CDR1 is SGHVS and CDR2 is FNYEAQ. Trimming took off 1 base at V and 9 bases at J, with 13 bases between the two ends. This CDR3 is built from 14 residues.

This rearrangement joins TRBV7-9 to TRBJ2-3; D is perhaps TRBD2 (5 bases). CDR1 is SEHNR, CDR2 FQNEAQ, per germline (reference sequence). V shed 6 bases and J shed 4 bases, with 8 bases lying between them. CDR3 length: 12 amino acids. The CDR3 bases are TGTGCCAGCAGTCTAGCCCCAGATACGCAGTATTTT. Residues: CASSLAPDTQYF.

The sample holds a few counts of this clone. The J gene is TRBJ1-5, the V gene TRBV19; TRBD1 is a possible D gene (5 bases). Germline V gene sequence: CDR1 LNHDA, CDR2 SQIVND (reference sequence). The CDR3 contains 14 residues. V was pared by 3 bases and J by 1 base, with 7 bases between. The CDR3: CASSIGASNQPQHF. The CDR3 coding sequence is TGTGCCAGTAGTATTGGGGCCAGCAATCAGCCCCAGCATTTT.

V gene TRBV6-1 combines with J gene TRBJ1-1; no definite D call. The CDR3 has 16 amino acids. The ends were cut back, 1 base at V and 2 bases at J, with 14 bases in the middle. Per germline, CDR1 MNHNS and CDR2 SASEGT. CDR3 in DNA: TGTGCCAGCAGTGAAGGGATCTGGGAGGGAAACACTGAAGCTTTCTTT. Translated: CASSEGIWEGNTEAFF.

CDR3 sequence (DNA): TGTGCCTGGACTACCGGGACTAGCGGGAATGAGCAGTTCTTC. This translates into CAWTTGTSGNEQFF. The genes are TRBV30 and TRBJ2-1, with 12 bases lining up with TRBD2. The V gene end was trimmed by 4 bases and the J gene end by 7 bases; junction bases not matched to a gene: 5. Germline V gene sequence: CDR1 GTSNPN, CDR2 SVGIG (reference sequence). This CDR3 region has 14 residues. The whole variable domain, filled in from reference TRBV30 and TRBJ2-1, reads SQTIHQWPATLVQPVGSPLSLECTVEGTSNPNLYWYRQAAGRGLQLLFYSVGIGQISSEVPQNLSASRPQDRQFILSSKKLLLSDSGFYLCAWTTGTSGNEQFFGPGTRLTVL.

This chain joins TRBV5-4 and TRBJ2-7; TRBD1 aligns across 9 bases. CDR3 size: 15 residues. Germline V gives CDR1 SGHNT, CDR2 YYREEE (reference sequence). V lost 4 bases and J lost 2; bases outside the gene matches: 7. This CDR3 reads CASSLQTGGTYEQYF. The CDR3 DNA sequence: TGTGCCAGCAGCCTGCAAACAGGGGGCACCTACGAGCAGTACTTC.

CDR3 DNA sequence: TGTGCCAGCAGCGTACTCGGCGGGAGCTCCAATGAGCAGTTCTTC. It is translated as CASSVLGGSSNEQFF. V is TRBV9 and J is TRBJ2-1, with 7 nucleotides matching TRBD2. CDR1 is SGDLS and CDR2 is YYNGEE in the germline V gene. CDR3 length: 15 amino acids. V lost 1 base, J lost 6 bases, and 7 bases stayed unmatched.

DNA for the CDR3: TGTGCCAGCAGATTACAGGGGGCAGGGCAGCCCCAGCATTTT. The encoded protein is CASRLQGAGQPQHF. This sequence joins TRBV27 and TRBJ1-5; 9 nucleotides line up with TRBD1. CDR1 and CDR2 (germline): MNHEY, SMNVEV (reference sequence). J gave up 7 bases and V 6 bases, and 7 bases lay outside the gene matches. This CDR3 is 14 amino acids long.

CDR3 nucleotide sequence: TGTGCCAGCAGCGTCTCCAGCGGGGGCACCGGGGAGCTGTTTTTT. Protein sequence: CASSVSSGGTGELFF. This sequence joins TRBV9 and TRBJ2-2; 8 bases are a match to TRBD2. The CDR3 loop spans 15 amino acids. Germline assignment: CDR1 SGDLS and CDR2 YYNGEE. Trimming took 2 bases from V and 4 from J; bases not matched to a gene: 4.

The J gene is TRBJ2-6, the V gene TRBV10-3; 9 bases line up with TRBD1. CDR1 and CDR2 from the germline V gene are ENHRY and SYGVKD. The V segment lost 3 bases and the J segment 0 bases; nucleotides outside the gene matches: 3. This CDR3 comprises 17 residues. The CDR3 sequence: CAISDRDRASGANVLTF. In nucleotides, the CDR3 is TGTGCCATCAGTGATCGGGACAGGGCCTCTGGGGCCAACGTCCTGACTTTC.

The gene calls are TRBV5-1 and TRBJ2-5; 13 bases are shared with TRBD2. The CDR3 is 17 residues long. Germline CDR1 is SGHRS and CDR2 is YFSETQ. V lost 4 bases and J lost 2; bases outside the gene matches: 8. CDR3 in DNA: TGCGCCAGCAGCGTGGGACTAGCGGGACATCCACAAGAGACCCAGTACTTC. It yields the protein CASSVGLAGHPQETQYF. The full variable domain, completed using reference TRBV5-1 and TRBJ2-5, is KAGVTQTPRYLIKTRGQQVTLSCSPISGHRSVSWYQQTPGQGLQFLFEYFSETQRNKGNFPGRFSGRQFSNSRSEMNVSTLELGDSALYLCASSVGLAGHPQETQYFGPGTRLLVL.

The V gene is TRBV6-6, the J gene TRBJ1-1, with unresolved D. V lost 0 bases, J lost 4 bases, and 12 bases lay in between. The V gene's germline CDR1 is MNHNY and CDR2 SVGAGI (reference sequence). CDR3 length: 15 amino acids. CDR3 protein: CASSYSEGRSTEAFF. In nucleotides, the CDR3 is TGTGCCAGCAGTTACTCGGAGGGAAGAAGCACTGAAGCTTTCTTT.

The chain employs TRBV28 and TRBJ1-3; unclear D gene. V shed 3 bases and J shed 0 bases, with 12 bases lying between them. Germline CDR1 is MDHEN and CDR2 is SYDVKM. The CDR3 spans 16 residues. CDR3 sequence (DNA): TGTGCCAGCAGTTTTAATCAGGATTTCTCTGGAAACACCATATATTTT. It yields the protein CASSFNQDFSGNTIYF.